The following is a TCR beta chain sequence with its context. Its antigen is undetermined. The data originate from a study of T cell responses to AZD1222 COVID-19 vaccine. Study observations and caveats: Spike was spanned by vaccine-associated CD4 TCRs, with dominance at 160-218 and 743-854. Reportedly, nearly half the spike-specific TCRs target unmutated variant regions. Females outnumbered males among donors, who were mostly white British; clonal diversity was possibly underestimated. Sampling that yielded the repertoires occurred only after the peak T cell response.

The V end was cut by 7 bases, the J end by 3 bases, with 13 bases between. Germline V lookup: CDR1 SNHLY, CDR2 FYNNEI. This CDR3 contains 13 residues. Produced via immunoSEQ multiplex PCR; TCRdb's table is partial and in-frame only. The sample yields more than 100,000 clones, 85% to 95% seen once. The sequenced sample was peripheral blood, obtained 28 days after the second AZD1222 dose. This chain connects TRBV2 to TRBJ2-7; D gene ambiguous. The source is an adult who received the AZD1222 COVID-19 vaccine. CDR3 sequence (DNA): TGTGCCAGCATTCCGACTCGAAACTACGAGCAGTACTTC. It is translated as CASIPTRNYEQYF. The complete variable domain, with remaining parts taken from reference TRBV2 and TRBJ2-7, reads EPEVTQTPSHQVTQMGQEVILRCVPISNHLYFYWYRQILGQKVEFLVSFYNNEISEKSEIFDDQFSVERPDGSNFTLKIRSTKLEDSAMYFCASIPTRNYEQYFGPGTRLTVT.